The sequence of this T cell receptor beta chain was determined in a study of graft-versus-host responses after intestinal transplantation. Study context: Each recipient received anti-thymocyte globulin induction, then tacrolimus and steroids for 3 to 4 years.

Study conclusions and caveats: Early after transplant, HvG declines were associated with peak levels of circulating GvH clones.

Here immunoSEQ multiplex PCR was the method, and the copy in TCRdb shows in-frame clones only, minus some. Altogether 55,000 to 85,000 clones are present, roughly 90% being singletons, with the ten largest covering roughly 2.5%. CDR3 size: 13 residues. The germline V gene has CDR1 MGHRA and CDR2 YSYEKL. The V gene lost 3 bases and the J gene lost 2 bases, with 7 bases spanning the gap. About this clone itself: Its antigen is not known.

The sequence derives from a human donor who received an intestinal transplant. The starting material was unstimulated CD8+ T cells sorted from spleen or lymph node cells, obtained before intestinal transplant. The chain uses TRBV4-1 and TRBJ1-1; D call uncertain. The CDR3 nucleotides are TGCGCCAGCAGCCAGACACCTAACACTGAAGCTTTCTTT. Translation gives CASSQTPNTEAFF.